Following are 26 T cell receptor beta chains from one sample sequenced in a study of CD8+ T cells in alopecia areata. Isolated RNA was reverse transcribed into cDNA used as the sequencing template. This table comes from immunoSEQ multiplex PCR, and its TCRdb copy is limited to in-frame clones, with some not included. The table lists about 200,000 clones, 56% of them singletons. The sample taken for sequencing was CD8+ T cells sorted from blood. The receptors originated from a human donor in good health.

A few counts support this clone. The rearrangement uses TRBV5-1 and TRBJ1-1; D uncertain. Looked up from germline, CDR1 is SGHRS and CDR2 is YFSETQ. The V gene lost 0 bases and the J gene lost 0 bases, with 9 bases spanning the gap. The CDR3 runs to 15 residues. CDR3 region: CASSLEGELNTEAFF. In nucleotides, the CDR3 is TGCGCCAGCAGCTTGGAGGGCGAGCTGAACACTGAAGCTTTCTTT.

This clone was detected only a few times. The chain uses TRBV23-1 and TRBJ1-1, with D possibly TRBD1 on 5 matching bases. TRBV23-1 is labeled an ORF, and its function is uncertain. This CDR3 contains 14 residues. Trimming removed 8 bases at V and 5 bases at J, with 18 bases between. The CDR3 loop is CASLTGHQGTEAFF. The CDR3 coding sequence is TGCGCCAGCCTGACGGGGCACCAAGGGACTGAAGCTTTCTTT.

The rearrangement joins TRBV5-7 to TRBJ2-3; 10 bases agree with TRBD1. TRBV5-7 is reported as an ORF; its role is uncertain. J was trimmed by 3 bases and V by 0 bases; bases with no gene match: 7. The CDR3 totals 17 residues. Written as DNA, the CDR3 is TGTGCCAGCAGCTTGGGCGACCGGGACAGGGGTACAGATACGCAGTATTTT. Translated, it gives CASSLGDRDRGTDTQYF.

This chain connects TRBV29-1 to TRBJ2-7; D gene ambiguous. V was shortened by 6 bases and J by 0 bases, with 18 bases between the two germline ends. CDR1 SQVTM and CDR2 ANQGSEA come from the germline V gene. The CDR3 spans 15 residues. In nucleotides, the CDR3 is TGCAGCGTGGGCACCGGGTCAGAAACCTCCTACGAGCAGTACTTC. Translating gives CSVGTGSETSYEQYF.

This clone was counted between two and nine times. The chain employs TRBV5-1 and TRBJ2-7, with D possibly matching TRBD1 (6 bases). CDR3 length equals 14 residues. The V gene lost 2 bases and the J gene lost 3 bases, with 12 bases spanning the gap. The germline V gene has CDR1 SGHRS and CDR2 YFSETQ. The CDR3 nucleotides read TGCGCCAGCAGCTTTCGTCCAGGGGACTACGAGCAGTACTTC. Translation: CASSFRPGDYEQYF.

CDR3 in DNA: TGTGCCAGCCAACCGGGGAGGGCGAGGTCCTACGAGCAGTACTTC. It is translated as CASQPGRARSYEQYF. The J gene is TRBJ2-7, the V gene TRBV2; 7 bases line up with TRBD2. Losses at the gene ends were 8 bases for V and 1 base for J; bases not matched to a gene: 11. The CDR3 consists of 15 residues. CDR1 and CDR2 (germline): SNHLY, FYNNEI. Full variable domain (missing parts from reference TRBV2 and TRBJ2-7): EPEVTQTPSHQVTQMGQEVILRCVPISNHLYFYWYRQILGQKVEFLVSFYNNEISEKSEIFDDQFSVERPDGSNFTLKIRSTKLEDSAMYFCASQPGRARSYEQYFGPGTRLTVT.

This clone was seen more than once but under ten times. J is TRBJ1-1 and V is TRBV11-2; D unresolved. The CDR3 sequence is 13 residues long. Trimming took 1 base from V and 5 from J, leaving 8 bases between them. Germline CDR1 SGHAT, CDR2 FQNNGV. In DNA, the CDR3 is TGTGCCAGCAGCTTAGTGGGGAGGACTGAAGCTTTCTTT. Its translation: CASSLVGRTEAFF.

The chain links TRBV29-1 to TRBJ1-2; 9 bases fit TRBD1. This CDR3 is 13 amino acids long. With V trimmed by 8 bases and J by 4 bases, 8 bases remained unmatched. The germline gives CDR1 SQVTM, CDR2 ANQGSEA. The CDR3 DNA reads as TGCAGCACGCCGGGACAGGGCCTCTATGGCTACACCTTC. This gives the protein CSTPGQGLYGYTF.

The J gene is TRBJ2-5, the V gene TRBV29-1; no clear D gene. Deletions cut 2 bases from V and 5 bases from J, with 6 bases between. CDR1 and CDR2 from the germline V gene are SQVTM and ANQGSEA. This CDR3 is 11 amino acids long. The CDR3 nucleotides read TGCAGCGTTGAAAGACGGGAGACCCAGTACTTC. Protein: CSVERRETQYF.

This clone has only a few counts. The gene calls are TRBV28 and TRBJ1-2; TRBD1 agrees at 11 bases. Germline lookup yields CDR1 MDHEN and CDR2 SYDVKM. This CDR3 contains 15 residues. Trimming at V came to 6 bases and at J to 5 bases, leaving 8 bases not matched to a gene. CDR3 region: CASSHRTGGLYGYTF. Here the CDR3 DNA reads TGTGCCAGCAGCCATCGGACAGGGGGCTTGTATGGCTACACCTTC.

The V and J genes are TRBV9 and TRBJ2-5, with D uncertain. Germline V gene sequence: CDR1 SGDLS, CDR2 YYNGEE. The CDR3 contains 14 residues. The ends were cut back, 0 bases at V and 0 bases at J, with 6 bases in the middle. As DNA, the CDR3 is TGTGCCAGCAGCGTAGATACAAACCAAGAGACCCAGTACTTC. Translated, it gives CASSVDTNQETQYF.

The chain couples TRBV5-1 to TRBJ2-7; D is unresolved. The germline V and J ends were trimmed by 5 bases and 5 bases, with 5 bases remaining between them. Germline loops: CDR1 SGHRS, CDR2 YFSETQ. This CDR3 is built from 10 residues. The CDR3 DNA is TGCGCCAGCAGGGTTCACGAGCAGTACTTC. This gives the protein CASRVHEQYF.

The chain employs TRBV4-1 and TRBJ2-7; 10 bases line up with TRBD2. J gave up 3 bases and V 4 bases, and 9 bases lay outside the gene matches. The CDR3 loop spans 16 amino acids. Germline-derived CDR1 and CDR2 are MGHRA and YSYEKL. CDR3 bases: TGCGCCAGCAGCCCGACCACCGGACTAGCGGTCTACGAGCAGTACTTC. It yields the protein CASSPTTGLAVYEQYF.

About this clone: The junction departs from germline at one end; a sequencing error may be responsible. J is TRBJ2-7 and V is TRBV5-6, with TRBD2 as a possible D gene (5 bases). CDR3 size: 13 residues. Germline lookup yields CDR1 SGHDT and CDR2 YYEEEE. DNA of the CDR3: TGTGCCAGCGGCCCCGGAGGATCCTCCGAGCAGTACTTC. Protein: CASGPGGSSEQYF.

This chain joins TRBV29-1 and TRBJ2-1; D unresolved. CDR1 is SQVTM and CDR2 is ANQGSEA in the germline V gene. V lost 5 bases and J 8 bases, leaving 16 bases between the germline ends. The CDR3 covers 13 residues. The CDR3 reads CSVKDRQLDEQFF. CDR3 bases: TGCAGCGTTAAGGATCGCCAACTCGATGAGCAGTTCTTC.

This clone was found a few times. This CDR3 reads CASSAGDTEAFF. CDR3 bases: TGTGCCAGTAGTGCCGGGGACACTGAAGCTTTCTTT. V and J are TRBV19 and TRBJ1-1; D unresolved. In germline, CDR1 is LNHDA, CDR2 SQIVND (reference sequence). V was cut by 5 bases and J by 3 bases, with 7 bases left in between. This CDR3 spans 12 amino acids.

This clone showed up just a few times. The chain uses TRBV29-1 and TRBJ1-2; D possibly corresponds to TRBD1 (6 bases). The CDR3 consists of 14 residues. The ends were cut back, 3 bases at V and 3 bases at J, with 14 bases in the middle. CDR1 is SQVTM, CDR2 ANQGSEA, per germline. The chain's CDR3 is CSVETPGGHYGYTF. In DNA form, the CDR3 reads TGCAGCGTTGAGACGCCCGGGGGCCACTATGGCTACACCTTC.

The CDR3: CASSLIQGVHEQYF. CDR3 DNA: TGTGCCAGCAGCTTAATCCAGGGGGTCCACGAGCAGTACTTC. The gene calls are TRBV7-8 and TRBJ2-7; TRBD1 aligns across 7 bases. This CDR3 has 14 amino acids. V dropped 2 bases and J dropped 5; count of bases not matched to a gene: 6. From germline, CDR1 is SGHVS and CDR2 FQNEAQ.

Remarks on this clone: This sample also contains other DNA sequences that code for the same CDR3. CDR3 nucleotides: TGTGCCAGCAGTTTCGGCCTGAACACTGAAGCTTTCTTT. It specifies CASSFGLNTEAFF. The chain couples TRBV27 to TRBJ1-1; D is undetermined. In germline, CDR1 is MNHEY, CDR2 SMNVEV (reference sequence). The V end lost 3 bases, the J end lost 0 bases, and 5 bases lay between the germline ends. The CDR3 is 13 residues long.

Only a few counts were recorded for this clone. The chain recombines TRBV29-1 with TRBJ1-2; D is possibly TRBD1 (6 bases). The CDR3 extends over 12 amino acids. Germline values: CDR1 SQVTM, CDR2 ANQGSEA. The CDR3 bases are TGCGGTGCGGACAGTTTGGCCTATGGCTACACCTTC. Protein product: CGADSLAYGYTF.

Points on this clone: Germline and junction disagree at one end, which may indicate a read error. The chain links TRBV29-1 to TRBJ2-4, with D uncertain. CDR1 SQVTM and CDR2 ANQGSEA come from the germline V gene. This CDR3 contains 11 residues. The CDR3 protein is CTVEQENIQYF. Here the CDR3 DNA reads TGCACCGTTGAGCAAGAAAACATTCAGTACTTC.

This clone has more than one count but fewer than ten. The rearrangement links TRBV4-1 to TRBJ1-1; D call uncertain. The CDR3 contains 13 residues. Germline V lookup: CDR1 MGHRA, CDR2 YSYEKL. V lost 4 bases and J lost 0, with 6 bases in between. The DNA of the CDR3 is TGCGCCAGCAGCCCGATTATGAACACTGAAGCTTTCTTT. Protein product: CASSPIMNTEAFF.

The genes are TRBV13 and TRBJ1-2, with 10 positions matching TRBD1. Trimming cost V 4 bases and J 8 bases; bases outside gene matches: 7. Per the germline V gene, CDR1 is PRHDT and CDR2 is FYEKMQ (reference sequence). CDR3 size: 14 residues. The CDR3 protein is CASSWGQGFEGYTF. In nucleotides, the CDR3 is TGTGCCAGCAGCTGGGGACAGGGGTTCGAGGGCTACACCTTC.

This chain joins TRBV13 and TRBJ1-1; no clear D gene. V dropped 3 bases and J dropped 2 bases, with 4 bases sitting between them. Germline values: CDR1 PRHDT, CDR2 FYEKMQ (reference sequence). The CDR3 spans 12 residues. The CDR3 region has the DNA TGTGCCAGCAGCTTTGACAACACTGAAGCTTTCTTT. Translation: CASSFDNTEAFF. The full variable domain, its missing parts supplied by reference TRBV13 and TRBJ1-1, is AAGVIQSPRHLIKEKRETATLKCYPIPRHDTVYWYQQGPGQDPQFLISFYEKMQSDKGSIPDRFSAQQFSDYHSELNMSSLELGDSALYFCASSFDNTEAFFGQGTRLTVV.

The J gene is TRBJ2-5, the V gene TRBV7-9, with D unclear. V lost 3 bases, J lost 8 bases, and 7 bases lay in between. The germline V gene has CDR1 SEHNR and CDR2 FQNEAQ (reference sequence). The CDR3 consists of 11 residues. DNA for the CDR3: TGTGCCAGCAGCTTGGGGTTTACCCAGTACTTC. This sequence encodes CASSLGFTQYF.

This clone was counted between two and nine times. For the CDR3, the DNA is TGTGCCAGCAGCTTAGGTTGGCGGGGAGGCAATGAGCAGTTCTTC. Protein: CASSLGWRGGNEQFF. The V and J genes are TRBV7-2 and TRBJ2-1; tentative D call: TRBD2 (6 bases). In germline, CDR1 is SGHTA, CDR2 FQGNSA. The CDR3 is made up of 15 amino acids. With 1 base removed from V and 6 bases from J, the gap between germline ends came to 13 bases.